This T cell receptor (beta chain) was observed in a study of T cell responses to AZD1222 COVID-19 vaccine. Looking at the study overall: The analysis combined second doses at about 4 or about 12 weeks.

The study, taken as a whole, reports: Only a handful of AZD1222 recipients, more than 5 in all, had baseline seropositivity. Reportedly, close to half of spike-specific TCRs are directed against unmutated variant regions.

Germline V gene lookup returns CDR1 SGHKS and CDR2 YYEKEE (reference sequence). The CDR3 length is 16 residues. V was clipped by 3 bases and J by 3 bases; unmatched bases: 7. Regarding this clone: Its antigen is as yet unknown.

Clones were sequenced by immunoSEQ multiplex PCR, and TCRdb holds only the in-frame ones, with some missing. The table lists about 150,000 clones, roughly nine tenths of them singletons. The sequencing used peripheral blood, collected on day 0 of AZD1222 vaccination. The rearrangement links TRBV5-5 to TRBJ2-3; 10 nucleotides line up with TRBD1. The TCR originated in an adult in good health. The CDR3 DNA is TGTGCCAGCAGCTCTCCCGGGACAGGGGAAACAGATACGCAGTATTTT. Amino acids: CASSSPGTGETDTQYF.